A selection of T cell receptor beta chains follows, all from one sample in a study of blood T cell repertoires in COVID-19. Sequencing used immunoSEQ multiplex PCR; TCRdb keeps in-frame clones, though not all of them. Altogether approximately 200,000 clones are present, about 81% being singletons, with the ten largest covering about 3.5%. The sequenced sample consisted of PBMCs or T cells enriched from blood (not recorded which). The receptors come from a woman younger than 45 who had recovered from COVID-19. Each CDR3 is given with its conserved first and last residue. The order of the fields is clone size, CDR3 length, J gene, D gene, V gene, CDR3 protein, CDR3 DNA. The D gene is left open where the match is weak. Not every row has a clone size; where given, it reads once, few, many or a size class.

>-|15|TRBJ1-6|TRBD1|TRBV6-1
CASSDQQQGGSPLHF
TGTGCCAGCAGTGACCAGCAGCAGGGGGGATCACCCCTCCACTTT
>few|14|TRBJ1-1|-|TRBV18
CASSPLQGFTEAFF
TGTGCCAGCTCACCCCTACAGGGCTTCACTGAAGCTTTCTTT
>-|16|TRBJ1-1|TRBD1|TRBV9
CASSVAAGGPGTEAFF
TGTGCCAGCAGCGTAGCGGCAGGGGGCCCCGGGACTGAAGCTTTCTTT
>-|13|TRBJ2-5|-|TRBV28
CASGTGSQETQYF
TGTGCCAGCGGAACAGGATCCCAAGAGACCCAGTACTTC
>-|14|TRBJ1-5|-|TRBV19
CASGLREGNQPQHF
TGTGCCAGTGGACTCAGAGAAGGCAATCAGCCCCAGCATTTT
>few|18|TRBJ2-5|TRBD2|TRBV4-2
CASSQDYRLAGRGETQYF
TGTGCCAGCAGCCAAGATTACCGACTAGCGGGGCGGGGAGAGACCCAGTACTTC
>-|17|TRBJ2-1|-|TRBV19
CASSRSISLDWYNEQFF
TGTGCCAGTAGTAGGTCCATCTCTTTGGACTGGTACAATGAGCAGTTCTTC
>-|18|TRBJ1-5|-|TRBV23-1
CASSQSRGQPYSNQPQHF
TGCGCCAGCAGTCAATCTCGCGGACAGCCATATAGCAATCAGCCCCAGCATTTT
>-|16|TRBJ2-1|-|TRBV7-2
CASAVRGRGSYNEQFF
TGTGCCAGCGCCGTCAGAGGGCGGGGCTCCTACAATGAGCAGTTCTTC
>-|15|TRBJ1-1|-|TRBV5-1
CASSLDEFPNTEAFF
TGCGCCAGCAGCTTGGATGAGTTCCCGAACACTGAAGCTTTCTTT
>-|12|TRBJ2-1|-|TRBV2
CASSVDGSGEVF
TGTGCCAGCAGTGTGGACGGATCTGGGGAGGTCTTC
>once|15|TRBJ2-3|TRBD2|TRBV7-2
CASTPLGLAKDTQYF
TGTGCCAGCACCCCCCTGGGACTAGCTAAAGATACGCAGTATTTT
>-|18|TRBJ1-6|TRBD1|TRBV28
CASSLIAGPTGQNSPLHF
TGTGCCAGCAGTTTAATTGCCGGCCCGACAGGGCAAAATTCACCCCTCCACTTT
>once|16|TRBJ2-3|TRBD2|TRBV7-2
CASSRTSGGTTDTQYF
TGTGCCAGCAGCCGGACTAGCGGGGGGACCACAGATACGCAGTATTTT
>-|15|TRBJ1-5|TRBD1|TRBV3-1/TRBV3-2
CASSQGAGGRQPQHF
TGTGCCAGCAGCCAAGGGGCAGGGGGAAGACAGCCCCAGCATTTT
>-|14|TRBJ1-2|-|TRBV10-2
CASRTTDVGYGYTF
TGCGCCAGCAGAACGACAGACGTGGGCTATGGCTACACCTTC
>once|16|TRBJ1-3|-|TRBV7-9
CASQPGRGSSGNTIYF
TGTGCCAGCCAACCGGGCCGGGGATCCTCTGGAAACACCATATATTTT
>-|15|TRBJ1-2|TRBD1|TRBV6-6
CASSNSQGAQYGYTF
TGTGCCAGCAGTAACTCACAGGGGGCCCAATATGGCTACACCTTC
>-|14|TRBJ1-5|-|TRBV19
CASSISELNQPQHF
TGTGCCAGTAGTATCAGCGAACTCAATCAGCCCCAGCATTTT
>-|16|TRBJ2-5|TRBD2|TRBV7-2
CASSLVGTSGGKTQYF
TGTGCCAGCAGCTTAGTTGGGACTAGCGGGGGAAAGACCCAGTACTTC
>few|16|TRBJ1-2|TRBD1|TRBV14
CASSRQGGQKVYGYTF
TGTGCCAGCAGCCGACAGGGGGGACAGAAGGTCTACGGCTACACCTTC
>-|15|TRBJ1-6|-|TRBV6-1
CASSERAGLGSPLHF
TGTGCCAGCAGTGAACGTGCTGGGCTTGGGTCACCCCTCCACTTT
>-|16|TRBJ2-7|TRBD1|TRBV3-1/TRBV3-2
CASSQGTGGVSYEQYF
TGTGCCAGCAGCCAAGGGACAGGGGGGGTCTCCTACGAGCAGTACTTC
>-|15|TRBJ2-7|TRBD2|TRBV7-2
CASSTDGREGYEQYF
TGTGCCAGCAGCACCGATGGGCGGGAGGGTTACGAGCAGTACTTC
>-|12|TRBJ1-4|TRBD1|TRBV29-1
CSVEQGDEKLFF
TGCAGCGTTGAACAGGGGGATGAAAAACTGTTTTTT
>-|15|TRBJ2-4|-|TRBV9
CASSAGQKAKNIQYF
TGTGCCAGCAGCGCCGGACAGAAAGCCAAAAACATTCAGTACTTC
>-|16|TRBJ2-7|TRBD1|TRBV7-2
CASSLIGDRGSYEQYF
TGTGCCAGCAGCTTAATCGGGGACAGGGGGTCATACGAGCAGTACTTC
>-|13|TRBJ1-3|-|TRBV24-1
CATSERQGNTIYF
TGTGCCACCAGTGAACGACAGGGAAACACCATATATTTT